Below are 10 T cell receptor beta chains sequenced from a single sample in a study of blood T cell repertoires in COVID-19. Only in-frame clones appear in the TCRdb table, and some are missing; sequencing was by immunoSEQ multiplex PCR. The sample lists over 300,000 clones, almost 85% seen once, with approximately 7.6% in the top ten. Material for sequencing was peripheral blood. Receptor source: a human donor in a cohort sampled during active COVID-19.

The chain joins TRBV30 to TRBJ2-3, with 10 bases fitting TRBD2. The CDR3 is made up of 15 amino acids. Per the germline V gene, CDR1 is GTSNPN and CDR2 is SVGIG (reference sequence). V shed 1 base and J 4 bases; nucleotides not matched to a gene: 5. CDR3 nucleotides: TGTGCCTGGAGTGAACTCAGCGGGGGGGCAGATACGCAGTATTTT. Protein product: CAWSELSGGADTQYF.

J is TRBJ1-6 and V is TRBV6-5; maybe TRBD1 (6 bases). CDR1 and CDR2 (germline): MNHEY, SVGAGI. Trimming removed 0 bases from V and 4 bases from J, with 10 bases in between. The CDR3 loop spans 16 amino acids. CDR3 sequence reads: CASSYSSQGYNSPLHF. The DNA for the CDR3 is TGTGCCAGCAGTTACTCTAGCCAGGGGTATAATTCACCCCTCCACTTT.

This rearrangement joins TRBV10-2 to TRBJ1-1, with D possibly being TRBD1 (6 bases). The germline V gene has CDR1 WSHSY and CDR2 SAAADI. CDR3 length: 14 amino acids. V gave up 6 bases and J gave up 6 bases, with 17 bases separating them. In DNA, the CDR3 is TGCGCCAGCAGAAGTGAGGGGGAGGGCGCTGAAGCTTTCTTT. It is translated as CASRSEGEGAEAFF.

The J gene is TRBJ1-2, the V gene TRBV2; D possibly corresponds to TRBD1 (5 bases). V was clipped by 5 bases and J by 4 bases, with 11 bases between them. The CDR3 has 13 residues. Germline CDR1 reads SNHLY; CDR2 reads FYNNEI. In DNA, the CDR3 is TGTGCCAGCAGTTTTCAGGGCAGCTATGGCTACACCTTC. This gives the protein CASSFQGSYGYTF.

A word on this clone: Distinct nucleotide sequences in the sample also encode this CDR3. The chain combines TRBV5-1 with TRBJ1-1; no definite D call. Trimming stripped 0 bases from V and 5 bases from J, with 14 bases between. The germline V gene has CDR1 SGHRS and CDR2 YFSETQ. The CDR3 is 15 residues long. CDR3 loop: CASSLGMGRGTEAFF. DNA for the CDR3: TGCGCCAGCAGCTTGGGGATGGGGAGAGGGACTGAAGCTTTCTTT.

V gene TRBV3-1 (or the pseudogene TRBV3-2) combines with J gene TRBJ2-3; a weak D match, TRBD1 (5 bases). From germline, CDR1 is LGHDT and CDR2 YNNKEL (reference sequence). The CDR3 has 17 residues. Trimming cost V 0 bases and J 3 bases, with 16 bases left between them. The CDR3 bases are TGTGCCAGCAGCCAAGAAAACCTGGGGCGCCTAACAGATACGCAGTATTTT. Its protein product is CASSQENLGRLTDTQYF.

The chain links TRBV6-5 to TRBJ2-4; TRBD1 matches at 10 bases. Trimming removed 7 bases from V and 8 bases from J; junction bases left unmatched: 8. CDR1 and CDR2 from the germline V gene are MNHEY and SVGAGI. CDR3 length: 14 amino acids. CDR3 DNA: TGTGCCAGCACCCCGGGACAGGGGATTGACATTCAGTACTTC. Its protein is CASTPGQGIDIQYF.

The rearrangement joins TRBV7-8 to TRBJ1-1, with D perhaps TRBD1 (5 bases). Germline V gives CDR1 SGHVS, CDR2 FQNEAQ. V lost 3 bases, J lost 7 bases, and 12 bases lay in between. This CDR3 has 13 residues. CDR3 DNA: TGTGCCAGCAGCTTTGTGTTAGGGGATGAAGCTTTCTTT. It yields the protein CASSFVLGDEAFF.

The V and J genes are TRBV11-2 and TRBJ2-1; a possible D gene is TRBD2 (6 bases). The CDR3 is 15 residues long. Germline V gene lookup returns CDR1 SGHAT and CDR2 FQNNGV. V dropped 1 base and J dropped 5 bases, with 12 bases sitting between them. The CDR3 protein is CASSLAFGTDNEQFF. The CDR3 DNA is TGTGCCAGCAGCTTAGCATTTGGGACTGACAATGAGCAGTTCTTC.

For this clone: Other DNA sequences within the sample encode an identical CDR3. This sequence joins TRBV5-1 and TRBJ2-3; D call uncertain. V lost 1 base and J 5 bases, leaving 2 bases between the germline ends. There are 11 residues in the CDR3. In germline, CDR1 is SGHRS, CDR2 YFSETQ. CDR3 in DNA: TGCGCCAGCAGCTTGCAAGATACGCAGTATTTT. Residues: CASSLQDTQYF.